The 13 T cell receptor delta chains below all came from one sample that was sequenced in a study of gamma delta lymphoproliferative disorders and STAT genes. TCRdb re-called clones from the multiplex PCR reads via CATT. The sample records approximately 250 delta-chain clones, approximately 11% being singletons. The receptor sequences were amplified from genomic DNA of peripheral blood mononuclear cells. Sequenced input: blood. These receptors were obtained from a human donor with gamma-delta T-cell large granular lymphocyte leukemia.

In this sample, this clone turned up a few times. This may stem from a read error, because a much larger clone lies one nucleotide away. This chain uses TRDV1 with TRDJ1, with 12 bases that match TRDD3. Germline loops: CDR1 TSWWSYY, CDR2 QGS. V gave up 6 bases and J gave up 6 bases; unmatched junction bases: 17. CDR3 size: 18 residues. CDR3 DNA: TGTGCTCTTGGCACCCCTCTCTGGGGGATACGGAGGGTCCATAAACTCATCTTT. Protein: CALGTPLWGIRRVHKLIF.

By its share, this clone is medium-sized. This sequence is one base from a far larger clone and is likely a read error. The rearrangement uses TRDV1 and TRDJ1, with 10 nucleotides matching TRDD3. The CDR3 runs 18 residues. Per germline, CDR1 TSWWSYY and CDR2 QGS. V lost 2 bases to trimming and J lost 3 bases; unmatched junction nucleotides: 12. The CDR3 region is CALGEWRGDTFGADKLIF. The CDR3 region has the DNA TGTGCTCTTGGGGAATGGAGGGGGGATACGTTTGGTGCCGATAAACTCATCTTT.

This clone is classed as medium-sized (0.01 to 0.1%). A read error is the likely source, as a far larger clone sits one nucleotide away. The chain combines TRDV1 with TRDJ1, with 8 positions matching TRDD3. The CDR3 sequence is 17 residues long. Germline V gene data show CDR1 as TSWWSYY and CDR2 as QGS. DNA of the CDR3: TGTGCTTTTGGGGAACCCCCTCCTAGTCTGGGGGAGTCGAAACTCATCTTT. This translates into CAFGEPPPSLGESKLIF.

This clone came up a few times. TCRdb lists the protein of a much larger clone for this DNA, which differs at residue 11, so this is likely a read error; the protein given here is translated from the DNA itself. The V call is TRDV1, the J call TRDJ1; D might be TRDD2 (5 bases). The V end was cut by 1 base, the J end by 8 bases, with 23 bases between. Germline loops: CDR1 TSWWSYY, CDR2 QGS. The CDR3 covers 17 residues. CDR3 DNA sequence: TGTGCTCTTGGGGAACCCCCTCCTAGTCTGGTGGAGTCGAAACTCATCTTT. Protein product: CALGEPPPSLVESKLIF.

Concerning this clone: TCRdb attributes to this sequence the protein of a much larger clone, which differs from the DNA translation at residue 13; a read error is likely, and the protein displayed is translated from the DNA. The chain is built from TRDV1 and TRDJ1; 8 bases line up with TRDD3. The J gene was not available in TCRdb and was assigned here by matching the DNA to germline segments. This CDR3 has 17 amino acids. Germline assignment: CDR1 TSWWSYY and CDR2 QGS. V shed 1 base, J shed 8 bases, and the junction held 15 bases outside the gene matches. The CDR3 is CALGEPPPSLGEAKLIF. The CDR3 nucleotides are TGTGCTCTTGGGGAACCCCCTCCTAGTCTGGGGGAGGCGAAACTCATCTTT.

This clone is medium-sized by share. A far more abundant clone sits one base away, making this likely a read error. The CDR3 DNA follows: TGTGCTCTTGGGGAACGGAGGGGGAATACGTTTGGTGCCGATAAACTCATCTTT. It encodes CALGERRGNTFGADKLIF. This chain links TRDV1 with TRDJ1, with D perhaps TRDD3 (6 bases). With 1 base removed from V and 3 bases from J, the gap between germline ends came to 21 bases. The CDR3 loop spans 18 amino acids. CDR1 and CDR2 (germline): TSWWSYY, QGS.

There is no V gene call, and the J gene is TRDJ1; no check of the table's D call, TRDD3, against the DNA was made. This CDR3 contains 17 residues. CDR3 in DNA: TGTGCTCTTGGGACTCGCTTGCTTATACTGGGGGATAGGGCACTCATCTTT. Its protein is CALGTRLLILGDRALIF.

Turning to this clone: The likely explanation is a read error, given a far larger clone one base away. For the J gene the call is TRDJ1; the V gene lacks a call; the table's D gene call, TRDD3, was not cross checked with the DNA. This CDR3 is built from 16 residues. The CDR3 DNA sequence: TGTGCCCGTGACACAATTGGGGGATACGCTTCCGATAAACTCATCTTT. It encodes CARDTIGGYASDKLIF.

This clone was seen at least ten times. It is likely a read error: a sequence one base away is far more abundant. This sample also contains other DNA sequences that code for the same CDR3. The CDR3 sequence: CALGEPPPSLGESKLIF. CDR3 coding DNA: TGTGCTCTCGGGGAACCCCCTCCTAGTCTGGGGGAGTCGAAACTCATCTTT. The chain links TRDV1 to TRDJ1, with 8 bases aligning to TRDD3. This CDR3 has 17 amino acids. CDR1 TSWWSYY and CDR2 QGS come from the germline V gene.

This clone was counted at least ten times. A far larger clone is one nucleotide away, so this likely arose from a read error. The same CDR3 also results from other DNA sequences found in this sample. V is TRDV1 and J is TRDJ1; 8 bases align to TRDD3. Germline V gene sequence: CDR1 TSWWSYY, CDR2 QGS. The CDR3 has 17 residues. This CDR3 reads CALGEPPPSLGESKLIF. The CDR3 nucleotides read TGTGCTCTTGGGGAACCCCCTCCTAGTCTGGGGGAGTCGAAACTCATTTTT.

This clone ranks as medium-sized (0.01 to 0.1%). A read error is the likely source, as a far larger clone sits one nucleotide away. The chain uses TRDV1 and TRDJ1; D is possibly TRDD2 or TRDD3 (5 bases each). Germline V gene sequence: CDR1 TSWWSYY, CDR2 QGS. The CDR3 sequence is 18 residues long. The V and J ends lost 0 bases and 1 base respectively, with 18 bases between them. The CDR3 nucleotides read TGTGCTCTTGGGGAACTGGTAGGGGGGCCCTTCAGCACCGATAAACTCATCTTT. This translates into CALGELVGGPFSTDKLIF.

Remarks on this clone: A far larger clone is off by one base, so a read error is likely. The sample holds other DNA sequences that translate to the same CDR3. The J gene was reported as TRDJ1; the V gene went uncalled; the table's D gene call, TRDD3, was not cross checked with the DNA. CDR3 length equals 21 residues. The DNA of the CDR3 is TGTGCCCTTGGGGACCCTAGGGGCTATTCCTACTGGGGGATACGAGCCGATAAACTCATCTTT. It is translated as CALGDPRGYSYWGIRADKLIF.

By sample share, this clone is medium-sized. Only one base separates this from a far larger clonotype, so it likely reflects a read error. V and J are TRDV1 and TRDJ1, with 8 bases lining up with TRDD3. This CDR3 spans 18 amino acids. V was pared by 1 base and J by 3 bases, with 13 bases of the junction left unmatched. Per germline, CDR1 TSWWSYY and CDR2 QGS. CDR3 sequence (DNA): TGTGCTCTTGGGGAACGGAGGAGGGATACGTTTGGTGCCGATAAACTCATCTTT. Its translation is CALGERRRDTFGADKLIF.